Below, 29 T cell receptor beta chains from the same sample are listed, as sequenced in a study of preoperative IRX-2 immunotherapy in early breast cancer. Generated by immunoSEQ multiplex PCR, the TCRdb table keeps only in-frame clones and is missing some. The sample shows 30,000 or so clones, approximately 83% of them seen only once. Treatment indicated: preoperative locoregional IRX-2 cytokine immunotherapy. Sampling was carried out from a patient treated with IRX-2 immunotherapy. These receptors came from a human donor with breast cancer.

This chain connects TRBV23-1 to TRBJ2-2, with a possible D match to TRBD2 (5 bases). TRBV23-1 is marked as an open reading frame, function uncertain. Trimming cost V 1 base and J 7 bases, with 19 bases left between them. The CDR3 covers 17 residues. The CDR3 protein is CASSQFGRVEKGGELFF. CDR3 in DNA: TGCGCCAGCAGTCAATTTGGGAGAGTGGAGAAGGGCGGGGAGCTGTTTTTT.

CDR3 nucleotide sequence: TGTGCCAGCAGTTACGACTCTTACTACACAGATACGCAGTATTTT. Translating gives CASSYDSYYTDTQYF. The chain has TRBV6-8 and TRBJ2-3; the D is unclear. The CDR3 length is 15 residues. V shed 2 bases and J shed 2 bases, with 11 bases lying between them. Germline lookup yields CDR1 MNHGY and CDR2 SAAAGT.

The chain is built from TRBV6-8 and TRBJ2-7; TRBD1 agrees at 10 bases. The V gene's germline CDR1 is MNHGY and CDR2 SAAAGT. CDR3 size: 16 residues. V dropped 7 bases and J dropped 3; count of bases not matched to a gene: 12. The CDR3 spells CASTSGTGVLLYEQYF. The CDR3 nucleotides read TGTGCCAGCACTTCCGGGACAGGGGTCTTACTCTACGAGCAGTACTTC.

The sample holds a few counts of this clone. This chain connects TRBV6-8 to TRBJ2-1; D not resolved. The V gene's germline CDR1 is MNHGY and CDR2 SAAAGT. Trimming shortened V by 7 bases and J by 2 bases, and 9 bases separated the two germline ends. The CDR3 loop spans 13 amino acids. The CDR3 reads CASTLGAYNEQFF. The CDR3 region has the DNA TGTGCCAGCACCCTTGGGGCCTACAATGAGCAGTTCTTC.

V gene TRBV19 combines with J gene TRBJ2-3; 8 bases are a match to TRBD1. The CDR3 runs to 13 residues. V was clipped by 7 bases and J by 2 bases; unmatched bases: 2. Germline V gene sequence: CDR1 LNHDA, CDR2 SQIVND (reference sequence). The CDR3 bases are TGTGCCAGTATGGGACAGGACACAGATACGCAGTATTTT. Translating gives CASMGQDTDTQYF.

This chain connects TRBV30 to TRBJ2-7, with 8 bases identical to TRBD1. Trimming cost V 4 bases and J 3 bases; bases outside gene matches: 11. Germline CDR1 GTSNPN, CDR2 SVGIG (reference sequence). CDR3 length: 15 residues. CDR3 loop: CAWNHDRGWGYEQYF. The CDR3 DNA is TGTGCCTGGAATCATGACAGGGGATGGGGCTACGAGCAGTACTTC.

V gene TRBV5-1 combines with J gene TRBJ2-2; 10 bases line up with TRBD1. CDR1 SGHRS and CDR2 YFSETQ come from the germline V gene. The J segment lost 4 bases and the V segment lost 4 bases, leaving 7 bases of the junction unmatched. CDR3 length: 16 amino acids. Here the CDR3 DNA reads TGCGCCAGCAGCGGAACCGGGACAGGGGTCACCGGGGAGCTGTTTTTT. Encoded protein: CASSGTGTGVTGELFF.

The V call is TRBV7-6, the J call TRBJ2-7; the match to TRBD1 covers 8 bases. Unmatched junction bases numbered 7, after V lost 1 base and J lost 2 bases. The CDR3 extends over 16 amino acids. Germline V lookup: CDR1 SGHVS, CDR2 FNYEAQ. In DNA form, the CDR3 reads TGTGCCAGCAGCTTAGACCCGGGACAGGCAGCCTACGAGCAGTACTTC. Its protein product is CASSLDPGQAAYEQYF. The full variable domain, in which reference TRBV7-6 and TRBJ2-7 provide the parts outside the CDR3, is GAGVSQSPRYKVTKRGQDVALRCDPISGHVSLYWYRQALGQGPEFLTYFNYEAQQDKSGLPNDRFSAERPEGSISTLTIQRTEQRDSAMYRCASSLDPGQAAYEQYFGPGTRLTVT.

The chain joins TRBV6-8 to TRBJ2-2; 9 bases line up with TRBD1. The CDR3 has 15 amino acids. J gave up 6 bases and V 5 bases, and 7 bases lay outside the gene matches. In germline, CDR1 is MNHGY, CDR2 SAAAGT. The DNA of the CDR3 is TGTGCCAGCAGTGACACAGGGGGCGCGGCCGGGGAGCTGTTTTTT. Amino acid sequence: CASSDTGGAAGELFF.

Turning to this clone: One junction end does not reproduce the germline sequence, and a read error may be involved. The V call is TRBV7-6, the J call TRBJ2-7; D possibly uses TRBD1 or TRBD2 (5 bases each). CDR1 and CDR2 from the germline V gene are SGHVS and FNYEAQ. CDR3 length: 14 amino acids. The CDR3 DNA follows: TGTGCTAGCAGCCCTAGAAACAGCCTGGGGGAGCAGTACTTT. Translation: CASSPRNSLGEQYF. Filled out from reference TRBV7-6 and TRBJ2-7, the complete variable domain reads GAGVSQSPRYKVTKRGQDVALRCDPISGHVSLYWYRQALGQGPEFLTYFNYEAQQDKSGLPNDRFSAERPEGSISTLTIQRTEQRDSAMYRCASSPRNSLGEQYFGPGTRLTVT.

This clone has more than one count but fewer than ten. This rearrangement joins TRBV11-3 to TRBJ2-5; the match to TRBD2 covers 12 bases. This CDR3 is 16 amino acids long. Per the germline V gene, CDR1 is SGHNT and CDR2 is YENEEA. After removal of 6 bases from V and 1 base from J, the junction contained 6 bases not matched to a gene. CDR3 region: CASSFGLAGRQETQYF. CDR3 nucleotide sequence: TGTGCCAGCAGTTTTGGACTAGCGGGACGCCAAGAGACCCAGTACTTC.

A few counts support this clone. The CDR3 here is CASSQDIGVWYEQYF. The CDR3 DNA reads as TGCGCCAGCAGCCAAGATATCGGGGTTTGGTACGAGCAGTACTTC. V and J are TRBV1 and TRBJ2-7; the D call of TRBD2 is as the table states it, not checked on the DNA. TRBV1 corresponds to a pseudogene. The CDR3 totals 15 residues.

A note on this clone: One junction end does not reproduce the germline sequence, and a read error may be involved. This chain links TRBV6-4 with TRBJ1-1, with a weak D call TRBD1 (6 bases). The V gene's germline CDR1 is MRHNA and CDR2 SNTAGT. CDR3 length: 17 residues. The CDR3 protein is CAISEGRGRRLVTEAFF. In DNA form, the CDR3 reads TGTGCCATCAGTGAAGGCAGGGGCAGAAGGCTGGTGACTGAAGCTTTCTTT.

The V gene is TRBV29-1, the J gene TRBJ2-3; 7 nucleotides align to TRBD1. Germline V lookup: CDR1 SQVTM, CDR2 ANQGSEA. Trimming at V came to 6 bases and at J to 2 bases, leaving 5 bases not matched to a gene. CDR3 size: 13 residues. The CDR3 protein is CSVAQGITDTQYF. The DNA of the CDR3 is TGCAGCGTCGCACAGGGGATCACAGATACGCAGTATTTT.

The CDR3 is CASSFGIRQGRTYGYTF. The CDR3 DNA follows: TGTGCCAGCAGCTTCGGGATCAGACAGGGGCGAACCTATGGCTACACCTTC. The chain recombines TRBV11-3 with TRBJ1-2, with 8 bases identical to TRBD1. CDR1 and CDR2 from the germline V gene are SGHNT and YENEEA. This CDR3 comprises 17 residues. The trim removed 3 bases at V and 4 bases at J, leaving 13 bases unmatched.

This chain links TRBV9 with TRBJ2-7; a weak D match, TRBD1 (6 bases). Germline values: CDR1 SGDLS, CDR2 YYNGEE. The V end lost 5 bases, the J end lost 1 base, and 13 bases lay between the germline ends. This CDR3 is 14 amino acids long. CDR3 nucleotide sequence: TGTGCCAGCAGGCGGACAGAAGGGTCCTACGAGCAGTACTTC. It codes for CASRRTEGSYEQYF.

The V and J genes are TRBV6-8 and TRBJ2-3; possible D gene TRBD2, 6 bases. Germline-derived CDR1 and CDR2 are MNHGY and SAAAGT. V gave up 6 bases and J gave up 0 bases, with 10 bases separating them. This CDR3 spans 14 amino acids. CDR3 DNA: TGTGCCAGCAGCCAGCGGGTGAGCACAGATACGCAGTATTTT. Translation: CASSQRVSTDTQYF.

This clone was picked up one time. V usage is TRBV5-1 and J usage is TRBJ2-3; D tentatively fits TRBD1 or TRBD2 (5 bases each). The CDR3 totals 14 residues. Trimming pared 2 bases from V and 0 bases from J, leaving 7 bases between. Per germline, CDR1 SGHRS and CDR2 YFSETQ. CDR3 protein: CASSLGDSTDTQYF. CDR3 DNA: TGCGCCAGCAGCTTAGGGGACAGCACAGATACGCAGTATTTT. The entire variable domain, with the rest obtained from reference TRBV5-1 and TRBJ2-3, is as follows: KAGVTQTPRYLIKTRGQQVTLSCSPISGHRSVSWYQQTPGQGLQFLFEYFSETQRNKGNFPGRFSGRQFSNSRSEMNVSTLELGDSALYLCASSLGDSTDTQYFGPGTRLTVL.

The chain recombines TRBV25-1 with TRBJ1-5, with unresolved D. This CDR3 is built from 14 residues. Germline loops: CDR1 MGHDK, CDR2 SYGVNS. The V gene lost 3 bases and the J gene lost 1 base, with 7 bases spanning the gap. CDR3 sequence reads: CASSEPGSNQPQHF. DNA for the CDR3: TGTGCCAGCAGTGAGCCGGGCAGCAATCAGCCCCAGCATTTT.

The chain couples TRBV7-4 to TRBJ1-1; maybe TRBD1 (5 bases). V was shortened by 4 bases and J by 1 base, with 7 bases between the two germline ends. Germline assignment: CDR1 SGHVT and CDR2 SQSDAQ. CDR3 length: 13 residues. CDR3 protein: CASSSQGNTEAFF. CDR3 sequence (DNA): TGTGCCAGCAGCTCCCAGGGGAACACTGAAGCTTTCTTT.

The CDR3 coding sequence is TGTGCCAGCAGTGATCCAATTACGGGCAGGGCCAAGGTCCGCTATGGCTACACCTTC. Amino acid sequence: CASSDPITGRAKVRYGYTF. This chain uses TRBV6-8 with TRBJ1-2, with D perhaps TRBD1 (5 bases). Germline CDR1 and CDR2: MNHGY and SAAAGT. Trimming stripped 5 bases from V and 4 bases from J, with 29 bases between. The CDR3 runs 19 residues.

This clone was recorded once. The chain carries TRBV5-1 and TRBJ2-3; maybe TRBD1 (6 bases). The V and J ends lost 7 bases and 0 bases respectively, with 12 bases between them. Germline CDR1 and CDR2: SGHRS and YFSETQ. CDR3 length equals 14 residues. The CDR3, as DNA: TGCGCCAGCGCACCAACAGGGAGCACAGATACGCAGTATTTT. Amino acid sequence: CASAPTGSTDTQYF.

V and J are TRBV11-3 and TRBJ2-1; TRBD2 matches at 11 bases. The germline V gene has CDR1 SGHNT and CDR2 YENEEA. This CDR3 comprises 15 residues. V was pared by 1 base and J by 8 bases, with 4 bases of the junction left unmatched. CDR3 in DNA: TGTGCCAGCAGCTTAGGACTAGCGGGGCCCCATGAGCAGTTCTTC. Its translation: CASSLGLAGPHEQFF.

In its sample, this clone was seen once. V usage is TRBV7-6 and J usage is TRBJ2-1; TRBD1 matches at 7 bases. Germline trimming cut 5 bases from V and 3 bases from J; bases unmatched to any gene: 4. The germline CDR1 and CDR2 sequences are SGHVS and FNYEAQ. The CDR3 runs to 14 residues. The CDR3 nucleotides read TGTGCCAGCAGCCCACGACAGGGCTACAATGAGCAGTTCTTC. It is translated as CASSPRQGYNEQFF.

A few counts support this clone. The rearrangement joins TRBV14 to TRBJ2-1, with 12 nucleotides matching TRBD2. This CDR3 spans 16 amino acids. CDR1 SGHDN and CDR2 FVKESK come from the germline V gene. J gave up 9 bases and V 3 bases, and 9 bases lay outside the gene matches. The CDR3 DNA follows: TGTGCCAGCAGCCACATTACTAGCGGGAGGCCGCCTGAGCAGTTCTTC. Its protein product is CASSHITSGRPPEQFF.

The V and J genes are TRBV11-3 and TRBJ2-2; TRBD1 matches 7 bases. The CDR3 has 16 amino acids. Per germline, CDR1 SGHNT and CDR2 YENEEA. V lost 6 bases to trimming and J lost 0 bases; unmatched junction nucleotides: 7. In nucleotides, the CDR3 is TGTGCCAGCAGACCAACCGGGACAGCGAACACCGGGGAGCTGTTTTTT. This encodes CASRPTGTANTGELFF.

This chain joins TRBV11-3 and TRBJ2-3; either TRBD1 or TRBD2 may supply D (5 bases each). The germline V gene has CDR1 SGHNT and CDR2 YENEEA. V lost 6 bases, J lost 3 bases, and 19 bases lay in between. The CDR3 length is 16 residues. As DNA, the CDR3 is TGTGCCAGCAGTTCCCGTGAGGGGCGATCAACAGATACGCAGTATTTT. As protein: CASSSREGRSTDTQYF.

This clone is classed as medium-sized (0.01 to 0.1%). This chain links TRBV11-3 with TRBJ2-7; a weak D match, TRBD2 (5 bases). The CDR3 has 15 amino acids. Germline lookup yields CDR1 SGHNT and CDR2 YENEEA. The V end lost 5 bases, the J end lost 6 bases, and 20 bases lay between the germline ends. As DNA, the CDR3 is TGTGCCAGCAGCCCGAGCGGTAAGCACGCCGGCGAGCAGTACTTC. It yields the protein CASSPSGKHAGEQYF. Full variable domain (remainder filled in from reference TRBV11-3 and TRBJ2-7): EAGVVQSPRYKIIEKKQPVAFWCNPISGHNTLYWYLQNLGQGPELLIRYENEEAVDDSQLPKDRFSAERLKGVDSTLKIQPAELGDSAVYLCASSPSGKHAGEQYFGPGTRLTVT.

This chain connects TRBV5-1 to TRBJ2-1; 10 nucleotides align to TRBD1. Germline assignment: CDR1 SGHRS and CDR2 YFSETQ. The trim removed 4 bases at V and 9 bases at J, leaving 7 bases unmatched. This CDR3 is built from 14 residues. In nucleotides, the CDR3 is TGCGCCAGCAGCCCGGGACAGGGGCTTAGTGAGCAGTTCTTC. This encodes CASSPGQGLSEQFF.